This T cell receptor (beta chain) was retrieved from a study of CXCR3-negative and CXCR3-positive naive CD8 T cells. The libraries of TRB cDNA were prepared using 5' RACE with UMI labels. Reanalyzing the 5' RACE reads, TCRdb keeps one entry per CDR3 protein, without DNA. The repertoire table contains about 7,000 distinct CDR3 sequences. Details on this clonotype: The antigen is not known.

Study-level findings and limits: For CXCR3-positive naive cells, TRB CDR3s were more hydrophobic than those of CXCR3-negative naive cells. After cryopreservation, CXCR3 expression dropped partially; most assays used fresh PBMCs.

CDR1 and CDR2 from the germline V gene are SGHTA and FQGNSA. The CDR3 runs to 16 residues. This clonotype originated in a human donor in good health. Some clones in this sample may be carry-over from other donors' samples. This chain uses TRBV7-2 with TRBJ1-1; the TCRdb D gene call, TRBD1, has no DNA to confirm it. Sequenced: naive CXCR3+ CD8+ T cells from blood. Subset defined: CD45RO-CCR7+CD27+CD95- naive CD8+ T cells expressing CXCR3 (TNR3+). The CDR3 is CASSSTARQGNIEAFF.